This TCR beta chain was found in a study of human T cells and chemical hapten exposure. Germline V gene data show CDR1 as GTSNPN and CDR2 as SVGIG (reference sequence). V lost 3 bases, J lost 4 bases, and 22 bases lay in between. The length of the CDR3 is 16 residues. TCRdb reprocessed the RACE reads with MiXCR, giving one entry per CDR3 protein. The sample includes about 80,000 distinct CDR3 sequences, about 14% of them seen just once. Time point reported: pre-sensitization, week 0. The treatment was: therapeutic diphenylcyclopropenone sensitization with weekly scalp DPC. Each patch test followed a blood draw.

Here the sequenced sample was whole blood, taken in connection with sensitization to the hapten diphenylcyclopropenone (DPC). This TCR derives from a woman in her 50s with alopecia areata. Some clones in this sample may be carry-over from other donors' samples. The chain joins TRBV30 to TRBJ2-7; D unclear. The CDR3 DNA reads TGTGCCTGGAGCCCCCCAGTGTCTGCCTCTCGGTACGAGCAGTACTTC. Its protein product is CAWSPPVSASRYEQYF.